The present entry profiles one T cell receptor (beta chain) with its context. Its antigen is undetermined. PCR primers comprised 60 Vbeta and 13 Jbeta primers. Produced via immunoSEQ multiplex PCR; TCRdb's table is partial and in-frame only. Here the sample table reports about 130,000 clones. Germline-derived CDR1 and CDR2 are MNHNS and SASEGT. The CDR3 spans 14 residues. Trimming removed 0 bases from V and 2 bases from J, with 7 bases in between. The sample comes from a study of cytomegalovirus exposure and HLA in healthy donors. Points from the study as a whole: Later analysis showed TCR association rates varying by HLA locus, highest for DRB1 and lowest for HLA-C. Later analysis suggested most CMV-associated TCR beta chains were HLA-restricted. Listed as cytomegalovirus-associated were 150 or so TCR beta chains.

Specimen: PBMCs. The chain joins TRBV6-1 to TRBJ1-1; no clear D gene. The receptor's source is a woman aged 40 to 55 in good health and CMV-seronegative. The CDR3 loop is CASSEARGNTEAFF. For the CDR3, the DNA is TGTGCCAGCAGTGAAGCCCGGGGAAACACTGAAGCTTTCTTT.